This T cell receptor (beta chain) was sequenced for a study of Ad26.COV2.S vaccination and SARS-CoV-2 variants. As for the study in general: Into the muscle, Ad26.COV2.S was dosed once or twice, 56 days apart.

The treatment: 15 to 20 received Ad26.COV2.S at low or high dose, single or two shots; 5 received placebo; per-sample allocation not given. Vaccine and placebo recipients were sampled on day 63 after the first injection. The assay was immunoSEQ multiplex PCR, and TCRdb's table has in-frame clones only and misses some. The data contain about 350,000 clones, roughly 90% of them seen just once; the ten biggest clones take up about 5%. The source of this sequence is a person aged 18-60 years who received the Ad26.COV2.S COVID-19 vaccine or a placebo. The sample consisted of peripheral blood, taken in a trial of Ad26.COV2.S vaccine versus placebo.

The chain's CDR3 is CASSRGQDTEAFF. CDR3 DNA: TGTGCCAGCAGCCGGGGGCAGGACACTGAAGCTTTCTTT. The chain recombines TRBV4-2 with TRBJ1-1; D possibly corresponds to TRBD1 (6 bases). Trimming left V 4 bases short and J 3 bases short, with 9 bases between. The CDR3 has 13 amino acids. Germline CDR1 reads LGHNA; CDR2 reads YNFKEQ.